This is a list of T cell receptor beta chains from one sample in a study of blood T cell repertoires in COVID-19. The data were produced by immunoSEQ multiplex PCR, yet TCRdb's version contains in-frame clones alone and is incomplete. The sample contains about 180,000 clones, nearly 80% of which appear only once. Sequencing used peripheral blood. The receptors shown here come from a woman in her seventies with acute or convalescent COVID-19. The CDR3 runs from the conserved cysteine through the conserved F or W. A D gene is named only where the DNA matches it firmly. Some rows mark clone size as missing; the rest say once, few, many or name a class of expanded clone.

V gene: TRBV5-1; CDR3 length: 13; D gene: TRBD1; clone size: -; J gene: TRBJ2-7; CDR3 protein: CASSLDRGYEQYF; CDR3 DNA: TGCGCCAGCAGCTTGGACAGGGGGTACGAGCAGTACTTC
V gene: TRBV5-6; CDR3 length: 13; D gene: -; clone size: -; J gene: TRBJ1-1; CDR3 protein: CASSFSTNTEAFF; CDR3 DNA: TGTGCCAGCAGCTTTAGTACGAACACTGAAGCTTTCTTT
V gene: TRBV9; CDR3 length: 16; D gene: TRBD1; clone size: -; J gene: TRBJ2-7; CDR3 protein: CASTDRVQGGLYEQYF; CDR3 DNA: TGTGCCAGCACCGACCGGGTACAGGGGGGTCTCTACGAGCAGTACTTC
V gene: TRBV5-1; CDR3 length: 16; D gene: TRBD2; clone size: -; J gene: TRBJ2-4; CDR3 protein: CASSSLAGGPLNIQYF; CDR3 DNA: TGCGCCAGCAGCTCCCTAGCGGGAGGGCCCTTAAACATTCAGTACTTC
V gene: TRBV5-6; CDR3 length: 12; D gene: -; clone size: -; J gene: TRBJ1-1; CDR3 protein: CASSLVDRKAFF; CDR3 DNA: TGTGCCAGCAGCTTGGTGGACAGAAAAGCTTTCTTT
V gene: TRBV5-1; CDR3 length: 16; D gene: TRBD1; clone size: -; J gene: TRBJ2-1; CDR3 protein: CASSFAGTEANNEQFF; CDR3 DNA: TGCGCCAGCAGCTTCGCCGGGACAGAAGCAAACAATGAGCAGTTCTTC
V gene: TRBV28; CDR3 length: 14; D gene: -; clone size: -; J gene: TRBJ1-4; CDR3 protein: CAGGGGATNEKLFF; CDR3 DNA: TGTGCCGGAGGGGGGGGCGCAACTAATGAAAAACTGTTTTTT
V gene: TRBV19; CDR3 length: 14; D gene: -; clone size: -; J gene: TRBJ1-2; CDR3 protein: CASSTSLPYYGYTF; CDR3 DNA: TGTGCCAGTAGTACGTCCCTACCTTACTATGGCTACACCTTC
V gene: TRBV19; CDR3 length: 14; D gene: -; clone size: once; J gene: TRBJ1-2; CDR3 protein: CASSISVQVYGYTF; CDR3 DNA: TGTGCCAGTAGTATATCGGTACAGGTCTATGGCTACACCTTC
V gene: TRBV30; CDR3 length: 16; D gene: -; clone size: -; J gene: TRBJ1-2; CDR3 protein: CAWSVRRKGGPYGYTF; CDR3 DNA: TGTGCCTGGAGTGTAAGAAGAAAGGGGGGGCCCTATGGCTACACCTTC
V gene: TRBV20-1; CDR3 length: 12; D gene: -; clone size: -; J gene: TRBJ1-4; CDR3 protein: CSASYSREKLFF; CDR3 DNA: TGCAGTGCTAGTTATAGTCGCGAAAAACTGTTTTTT
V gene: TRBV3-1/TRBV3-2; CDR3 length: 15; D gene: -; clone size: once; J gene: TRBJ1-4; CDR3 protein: CASSQYDNSNEKLFF; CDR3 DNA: TGTGCCAGCAGCCAATATGACAATTCTAATGAAAAACTGTTTTTT
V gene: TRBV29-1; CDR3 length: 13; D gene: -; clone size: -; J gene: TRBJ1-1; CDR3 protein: CSVDNRDGAEAFF; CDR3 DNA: TGCAGCGTTGACAACAGGGATGGGGCTGAAGCTTTCTTT
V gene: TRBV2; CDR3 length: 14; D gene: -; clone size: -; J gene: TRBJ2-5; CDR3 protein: CASRIDRNQETQYF; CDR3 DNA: TGTGCCAGCAGAATCGACAGGAACCAAGAGACCCAGTACTTC
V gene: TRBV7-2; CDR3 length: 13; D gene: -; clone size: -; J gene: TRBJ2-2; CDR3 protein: CASSSSVTGELFF; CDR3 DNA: TGTGCCAGCAGCTCTAGTGTCACCGGGGAGCTGTTTTTT